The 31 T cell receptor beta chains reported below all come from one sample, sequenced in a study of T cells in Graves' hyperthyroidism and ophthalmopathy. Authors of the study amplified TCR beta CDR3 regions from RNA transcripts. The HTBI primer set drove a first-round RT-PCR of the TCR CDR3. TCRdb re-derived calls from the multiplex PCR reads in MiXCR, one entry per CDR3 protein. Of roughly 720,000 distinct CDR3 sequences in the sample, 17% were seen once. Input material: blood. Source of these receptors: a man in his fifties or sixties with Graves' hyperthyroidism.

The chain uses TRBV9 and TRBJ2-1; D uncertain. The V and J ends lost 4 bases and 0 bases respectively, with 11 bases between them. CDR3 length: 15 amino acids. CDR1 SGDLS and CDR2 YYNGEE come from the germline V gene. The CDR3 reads CASSPYASSYNEQFF. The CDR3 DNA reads TGTGCCAGCAGCCCCTACGCGAGCTCCTACAATGAGCAGTTCTTC.

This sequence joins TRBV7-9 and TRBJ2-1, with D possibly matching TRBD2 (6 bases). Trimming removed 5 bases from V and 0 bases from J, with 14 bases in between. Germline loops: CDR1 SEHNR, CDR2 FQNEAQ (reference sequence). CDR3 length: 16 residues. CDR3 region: CASSRSGRSSYNEQFF. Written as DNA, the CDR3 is TGTGCCAGCAGCCGCAGCGGGCGCAGCTCCTACAATGAGCAGTTCTTC.

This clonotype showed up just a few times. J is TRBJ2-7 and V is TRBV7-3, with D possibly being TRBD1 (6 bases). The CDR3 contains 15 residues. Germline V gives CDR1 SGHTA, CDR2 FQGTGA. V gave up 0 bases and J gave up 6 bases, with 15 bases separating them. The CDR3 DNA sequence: TGTGCCAGCAGCTTAACGGGGAGTCAAGGGGGCGAGCAGTACTTC. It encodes CASSLTGSQGGEQYF.

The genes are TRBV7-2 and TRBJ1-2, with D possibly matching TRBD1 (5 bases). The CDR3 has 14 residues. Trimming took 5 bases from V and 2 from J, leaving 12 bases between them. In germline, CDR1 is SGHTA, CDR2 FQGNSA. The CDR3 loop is CASSRSTDNYGYTF. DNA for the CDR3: TGTGCCAGCAGCCGTTCGACAGACAACTATGGCTACACCTTC. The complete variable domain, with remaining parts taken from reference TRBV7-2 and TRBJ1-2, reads GAGVSQSPSNKVTEKGKDVELRCDPISGHTALYWYRQSLGQGLEFLIYFQGNSAPDKSGLPSDRFSAERTGGSVSTLTIQRTQQEDSAVYLCASSRSTDNYGYTFGSGTRLTVV.

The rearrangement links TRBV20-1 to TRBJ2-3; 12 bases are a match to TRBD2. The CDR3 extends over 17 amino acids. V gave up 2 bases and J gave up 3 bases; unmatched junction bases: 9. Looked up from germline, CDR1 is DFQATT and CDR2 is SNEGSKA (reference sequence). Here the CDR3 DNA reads TGCAGTGCTAGAATCGGAAGGACTAGCGGGAATACAGATACGCAGTATTTT. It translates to CSARIGRTSGNTDTQYF.

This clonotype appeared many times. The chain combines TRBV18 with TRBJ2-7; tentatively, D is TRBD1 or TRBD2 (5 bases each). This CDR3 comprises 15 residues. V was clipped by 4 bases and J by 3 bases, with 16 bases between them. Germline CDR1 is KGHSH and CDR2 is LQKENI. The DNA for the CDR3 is TGTGCCAGCTCACTCTTGCAGGGACGAATCTACGAGCAGTACTTC. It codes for CASSLLQGRIYEQYF.

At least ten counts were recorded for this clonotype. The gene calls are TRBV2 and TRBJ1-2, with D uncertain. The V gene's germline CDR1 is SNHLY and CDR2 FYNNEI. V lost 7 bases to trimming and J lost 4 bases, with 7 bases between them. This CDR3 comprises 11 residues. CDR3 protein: CASTWSYGYTF. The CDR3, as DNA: TGTGCCAGCACTTGGAGCTATGGCTACACCTTC.

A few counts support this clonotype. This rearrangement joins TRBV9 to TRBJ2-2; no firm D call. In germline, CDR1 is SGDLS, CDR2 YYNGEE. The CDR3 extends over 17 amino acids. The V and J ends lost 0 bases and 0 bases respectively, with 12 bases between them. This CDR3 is CASSVVDGNANTGELFF. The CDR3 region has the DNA TGTGCCAGCAGCGTAGTGGACGGAAACGCGAACACCGGGGAGCTGTTTTTT.

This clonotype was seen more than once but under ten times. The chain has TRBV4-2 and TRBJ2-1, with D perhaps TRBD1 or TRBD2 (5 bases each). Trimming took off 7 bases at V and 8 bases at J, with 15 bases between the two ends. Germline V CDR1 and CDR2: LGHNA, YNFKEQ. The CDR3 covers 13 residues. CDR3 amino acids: CASTRGSGDEQFF. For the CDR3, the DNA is TGTGCCAGCACAAGGGGCTCCGGGGATGAGCAGTTCTTC.

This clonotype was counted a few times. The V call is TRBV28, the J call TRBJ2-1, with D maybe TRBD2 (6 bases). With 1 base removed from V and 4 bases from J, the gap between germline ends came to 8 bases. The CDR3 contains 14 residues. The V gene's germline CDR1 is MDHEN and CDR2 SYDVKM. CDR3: CASSLYREYNEQFF. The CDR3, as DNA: TGTGCCAGCAGTTTATATCGGGAGTACAATGAGCAGTTCTTC.

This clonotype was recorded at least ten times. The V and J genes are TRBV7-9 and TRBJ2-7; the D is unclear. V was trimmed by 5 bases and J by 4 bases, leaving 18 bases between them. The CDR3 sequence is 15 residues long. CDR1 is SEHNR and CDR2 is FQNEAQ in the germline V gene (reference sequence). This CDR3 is CASSTDRAQAYEQYF. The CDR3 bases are TGTGCCAGCAGCACCGACCGGGCCCAAGCTTACGAGCAGTACTTC.

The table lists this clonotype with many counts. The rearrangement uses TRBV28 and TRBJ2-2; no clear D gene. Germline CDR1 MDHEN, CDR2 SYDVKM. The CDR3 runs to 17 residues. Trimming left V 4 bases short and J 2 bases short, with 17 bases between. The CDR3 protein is CASSSPGAAKNTGELFF. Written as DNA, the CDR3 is TGTGCCAGCAGTTCTCCCGGAGCAGCCAAAAACACCGGGGAGCTGTTTTTT.

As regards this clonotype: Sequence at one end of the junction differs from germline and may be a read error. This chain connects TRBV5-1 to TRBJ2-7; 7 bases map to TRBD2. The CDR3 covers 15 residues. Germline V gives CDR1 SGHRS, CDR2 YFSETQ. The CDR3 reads CAGSLVLAETYEQYF. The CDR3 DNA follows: TGCGCCGGCAGCTTGGTGCTAGCGGAAACCTACGAGCAGTACTTC.

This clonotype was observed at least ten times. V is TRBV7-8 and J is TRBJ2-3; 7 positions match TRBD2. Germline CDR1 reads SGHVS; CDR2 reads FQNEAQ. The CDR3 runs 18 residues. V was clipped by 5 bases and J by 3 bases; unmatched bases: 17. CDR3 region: CASSTMGPAGAGTDTQYF. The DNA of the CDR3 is TGTGCCAGCAGCACCATGGGGCCCGCGGGAGCGGGAACAGATACGCAGTATTTT.

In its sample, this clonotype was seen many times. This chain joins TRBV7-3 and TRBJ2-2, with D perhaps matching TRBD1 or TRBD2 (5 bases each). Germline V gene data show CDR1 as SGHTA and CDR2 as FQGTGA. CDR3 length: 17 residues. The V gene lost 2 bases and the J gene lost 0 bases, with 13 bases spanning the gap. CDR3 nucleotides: TGTGCCAGCAGCTTACGGTCTATGGGACCGAACACCGGGGAGCTGTTTTTT. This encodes CASSLRSMGPNTGELFF.

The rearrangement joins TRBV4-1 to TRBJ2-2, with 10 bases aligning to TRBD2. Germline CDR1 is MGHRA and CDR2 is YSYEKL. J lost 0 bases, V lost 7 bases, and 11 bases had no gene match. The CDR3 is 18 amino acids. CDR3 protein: CASTPGVAGGSNTGELFF. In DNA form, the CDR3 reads TGCGCCAGCACCCCCGGGGTAGCGGGAGGCTCGAACACCGGGGAGCTGTTTTTT.

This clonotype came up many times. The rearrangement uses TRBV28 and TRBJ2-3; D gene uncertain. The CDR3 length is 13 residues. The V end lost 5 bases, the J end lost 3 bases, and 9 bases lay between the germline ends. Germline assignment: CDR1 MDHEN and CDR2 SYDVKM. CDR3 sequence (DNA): TGTGCCAGCAGTCAACCAGGTACAGATACGCAGTATTTT. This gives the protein CASSQPGTDTQYF.

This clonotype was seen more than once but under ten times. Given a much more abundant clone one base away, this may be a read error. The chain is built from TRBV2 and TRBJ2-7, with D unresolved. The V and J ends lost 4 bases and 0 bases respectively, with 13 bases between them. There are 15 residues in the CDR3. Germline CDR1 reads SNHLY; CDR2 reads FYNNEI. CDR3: CASSGDLYSSYEQYF. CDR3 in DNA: TGTGCCAGCAGTGGAGACCTCTACAGCTCCTACGAGCAGTACTTC.

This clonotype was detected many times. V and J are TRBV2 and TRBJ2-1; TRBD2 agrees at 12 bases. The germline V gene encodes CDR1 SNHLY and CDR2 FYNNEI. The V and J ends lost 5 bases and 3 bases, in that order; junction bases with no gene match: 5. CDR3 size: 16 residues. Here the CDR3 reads CASSYLTSGGYNEQFF. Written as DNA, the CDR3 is TGTGCCAGCAGTTACCTGACTAGCGGGGGCTACAATGAGCAGTTCTTC.

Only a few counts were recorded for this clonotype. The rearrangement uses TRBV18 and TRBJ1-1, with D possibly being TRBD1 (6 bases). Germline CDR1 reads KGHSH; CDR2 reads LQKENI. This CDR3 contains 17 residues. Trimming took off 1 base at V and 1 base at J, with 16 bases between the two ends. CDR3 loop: CASSPLGQTGSNTEAFF. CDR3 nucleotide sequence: TGTGCCAGCTCACCACTAGGACAGACGGGTTCGAACACTGAAGCTTTCTTT.

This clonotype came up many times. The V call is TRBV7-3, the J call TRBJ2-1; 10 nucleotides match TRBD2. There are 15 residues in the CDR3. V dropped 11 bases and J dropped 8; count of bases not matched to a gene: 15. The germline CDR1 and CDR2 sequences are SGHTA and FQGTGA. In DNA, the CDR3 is TGTGCCTCAAGCGGGGGCACTAGCGGGGCTCATGAGCAGTTCTTC. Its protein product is CASSGGTSGAHEQFF.

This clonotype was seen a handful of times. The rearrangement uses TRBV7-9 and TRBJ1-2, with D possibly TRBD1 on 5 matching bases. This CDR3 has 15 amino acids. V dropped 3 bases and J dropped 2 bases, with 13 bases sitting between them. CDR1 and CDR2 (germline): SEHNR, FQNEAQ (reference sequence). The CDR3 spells CASSFRDLNNYGYTF. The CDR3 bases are TGTGCCAGCAGCTTCCGGGACCTTAACAACTATGGCTACACCTTC.

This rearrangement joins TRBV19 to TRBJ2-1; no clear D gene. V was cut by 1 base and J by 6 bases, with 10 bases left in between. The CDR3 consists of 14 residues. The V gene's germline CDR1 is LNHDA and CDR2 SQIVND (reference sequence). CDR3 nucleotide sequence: TGTGCCAGTAGTATAGCGGCTACAAGCAATGAGCAGTTCTTC. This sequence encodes CASSIAATSNEQFF.

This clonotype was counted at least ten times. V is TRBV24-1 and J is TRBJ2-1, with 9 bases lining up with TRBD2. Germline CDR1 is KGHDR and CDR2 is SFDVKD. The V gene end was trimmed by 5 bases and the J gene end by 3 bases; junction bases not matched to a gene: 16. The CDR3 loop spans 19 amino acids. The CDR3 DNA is TGTGCCACCAGTGGGAACCCCCAGGGACTAGCAAATTACTACAATGAGCAGTTCTTC. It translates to CATSGNPQGLANYYNEQFF.

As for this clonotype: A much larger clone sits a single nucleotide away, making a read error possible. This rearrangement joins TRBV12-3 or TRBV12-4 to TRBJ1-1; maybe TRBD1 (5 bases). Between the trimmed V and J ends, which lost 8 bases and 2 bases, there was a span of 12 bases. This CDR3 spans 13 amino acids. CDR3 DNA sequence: TGTGCCAGCGGGGGGAGGGTTAACACTGAAGCTTTCTTT. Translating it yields CASGGRVNTEAFF.

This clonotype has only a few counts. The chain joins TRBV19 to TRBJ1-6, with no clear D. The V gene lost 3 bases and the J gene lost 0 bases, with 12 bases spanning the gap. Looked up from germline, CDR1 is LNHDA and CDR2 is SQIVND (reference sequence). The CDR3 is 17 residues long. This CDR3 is CASSIGPTSSYNSPLHF. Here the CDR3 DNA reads TGTGCCAGTAGTATTGGACCCACGAGCTCCTATAATTCACCCCTCCACTTT.

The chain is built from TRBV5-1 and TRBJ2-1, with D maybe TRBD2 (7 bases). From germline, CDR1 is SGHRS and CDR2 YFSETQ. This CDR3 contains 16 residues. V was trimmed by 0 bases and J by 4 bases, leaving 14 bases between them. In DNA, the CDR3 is TGCGCCAGCAGCTTGGCCGGGGGGCTTCGGTACAATGAGCAGTTCTTC. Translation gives CASSLAGGLRYNEQFF.

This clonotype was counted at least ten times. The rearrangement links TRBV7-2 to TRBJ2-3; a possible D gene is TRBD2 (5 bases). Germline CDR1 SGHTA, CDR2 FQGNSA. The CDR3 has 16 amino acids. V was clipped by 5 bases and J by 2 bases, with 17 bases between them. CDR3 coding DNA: TGTGCCAGCAGCCGGGGTATCCAGCGGCTCACAGATACGCAGTATTTT. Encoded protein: CASSRGIQRLTDTQYF.

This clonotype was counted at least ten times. The CDR3 reads CASTPGSRDEETQYF. In DNA form, the CDR3 reads TGTGCCAGCACCCCGGGGAGCAGGGACGAAGAGACCCAGTACTTC. The chain uses TRBV28 and TRBJ2-5; D possibly uses TRBD1 or TRBD2 (5 bases each). Deletions cut 7 bases from V and 3 bases from J, with 18 bases between. The CDR3 covers 15 residues. Germline V CDR1 and CDR2: MDHEN, SYDVKM.

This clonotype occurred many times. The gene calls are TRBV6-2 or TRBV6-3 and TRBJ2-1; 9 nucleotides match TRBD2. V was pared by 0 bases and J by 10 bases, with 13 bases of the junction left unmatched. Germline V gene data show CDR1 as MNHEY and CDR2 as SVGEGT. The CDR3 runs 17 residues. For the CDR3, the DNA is TGTGCCAGCAGTTACTCGAGGGCGGGAGGGCCCTCTGGGGAGCAGTTCTTC. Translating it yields CASSYSRAGGPSGEQFF.

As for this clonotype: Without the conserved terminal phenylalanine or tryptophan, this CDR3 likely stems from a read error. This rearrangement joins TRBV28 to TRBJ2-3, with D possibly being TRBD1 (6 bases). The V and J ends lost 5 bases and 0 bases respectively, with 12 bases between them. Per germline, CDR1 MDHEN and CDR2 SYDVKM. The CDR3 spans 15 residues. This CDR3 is CASSGAGDSTDTQYL. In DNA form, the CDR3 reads TGTGCCAGCAGTGGGGCAGGGGATAGCACAGATACGCAGTATCTT.